Following are 28 T cell receptor beta chains from one sample sequenced in a study of OX40 agonist ivuxolimab in advanced cancers. Profiling relied on immunoSEQ multiplex PCR, and the TCRdb table lists in-frame clones only, not all of them. The repertoire holds tens of thousands of clones, with around 83% as singletons. Here the sequenced sample was CD4+ or CD8+ T cells sorted from blood, taken in a trial of the OX40 agonist ivuxolimab. The receptors were sampled from an adult with an advanced solid tumor such as melanoma, head and neck, liver or kidney cancer.

This clone was observed at least ten times. The chain is built from TRBV15 and TRBJ1-3; no definite D call. V shed 1 base and J shed 2 bases, with 15 bases lying between them. The germline gives CDR1 LNHNV, CDR2 YYDKDF (reference sequence). The CDR3 is 17 amino acids. This CDR3 reads CATSRVGAGFTGNTIYF. The CDR3 DNA sequence: TGTGCCACCAGCAGAGTAGGCGCAGGATTCACTGGAAACACCATATATTTT.

The chain combines TRBV7-2 with TRBJ2-7, with a weak D call TRBD2 (5 bases). There are 13 residues in the CDR3. Looked up from germline, CDR1 is SGHTA and CDR2 is FQGNSA. The V end lost 1 base, the J end lost 4 bases, and 8 bases lay between the germline ends. The CDR3 region has the DNA TGTGCCAGCAGCTTAGAAGCGGCTTACGAGCAGTACTTC. Translation gives CASSLEAAYEQYF.

This chain joins TRBV6-5 and TRBJ1-5, with a weak D call TRBD1 (5 bases). V dropped 5 bases and J dropped 2 bases, with 10 bases sitting between them. Germline CDR1 is MNHEY and CDR2 is SVGAGI. The CDR3 extends over 14 amino acids. The CDR3 DNA reads as TGTGCCAGCAGTGCCCAACAGGGCAATCAGCCCCAGCATTTT. It codes for CASSAQQGNQPQHF.

The V and J genes are TRBV19 and TRBJ2-1, with a weak D call TRBD2 (6 bases). The germline V and J ends were trimmed by 1 base and 4 bases, with 14 bases remaining between them. Germline V gene sequence: CDR1 LNHDA, CDR2 SQIVND (reference sequence). This CDR3 region has 16 residues. This CDR3 is CASSIAGVRQYNEQFF. The CDR3 nucleotides are TGTGCCAGTAGTATAGCGGGAGTCCGACAGTACAATGAGCAGTTCTTC.

The V and J genes are TRBV6-1 and TRBJ1-2; TRBD1 is a possible D gene (6 bases). Germline V gives CDR1 MNHNS, CDR2 SASEGT. This CDR3 has 16 amino acids. Trimming took 0 bases from V and 2 from J, leaving 13 bases between them. The CDR3 nucleotides are TGTGCCAGCAGTGAAGCGCTTAGCCAGGGGAACTATGGCTACACCTTC. Translated, it gives CASSEALSQGNYGYTF.

V and J are TRBV18 and TRBJ1-5; 9 bases agree with TRBD1. Germline CDR1 reads KGHSH; CDR2 reads LQKENI. With V trimmed by 2 bases and J by 7 bases, 9 bases remained unmatched. CDR3 size: 16 residues. The CDR3 spells CASSPKGGTGRQPQHF. The CDR3 nucleotides are TGTGCCAGCTCACCAAAAGGCGGGACAGGGCGGCAGCCCCAGCATTTT.

This clone has just one count. The rearrangement uses TRBV5-4 and TRBJ1-2; D unresolved. Trimming cost V 0 bases and J 2 bases, with 8 bases left between them. The CDR3 extends over 14 amino acids. Germline-derived CDR1 and CDR2 are SGHNT and YYREEE (reference sequence). The CDR3: CASSLEGLNYGYTF. The CDR3 coding sequence is TGTGCCAGCAGCTTGGAGGGCTTGAACTATGGCTACACCTTC.

The rearrangement uses TRBV7-9 and TRBJ2-5; D is uncertain. The CDR3 totals 14 residues. Germline lookup yields CDR1 SEHNR and CDR2 FQNEAQ (reference sequence). V was trimmed by 3 bases and J by 3 bases, leaving 11 bases between them. The CDR3 DNA reads TGTGCCAGCAGCTTCTATTCCCCGGAAGAGACCCAGTACTTC. Translated: CASSFYSPEETQYF.

V usage is TRBV12-5 and J usage is TRBJ2-5; either TRBD1 or TRBD2 may fit D (6 bases each). Per the germline V gene, CDR1 is LGHNT and CDR2 is FRNRAP. Between the trimmed V and J ends, which lost 6 bases and 5 bases, there was a span of 16 bases. This CDR3 is built from 14 residues. CDR3 DNA sequence: TGTGCTAGTGGGGGGGGCCTTCAGGCGGAGACCCAGTACTTC. Its translation: CASGGGLQAETQYF.

V gene TRBV9 combines with J gene TRBJ1-2; 8 nucleotides line up with TRBD1. This CDR3 spans 17 amino acids. CDR1 SGDLS and CDR2 YYNGEE come from the germline V gene. J was trimmed by 7 bases and V by 0 bases; bases with no gene match: 14. The CDR3 is CASSVEDRAAFGGGYTF. The CDR3 nucleotides are TGTGCCAGCAGCGTAGAGGACAGGGCGGCTTTTGGCGGTGGCTACACCTTC.

V and J are TRBV6-5 and TRBJ1-6; D ambiguous. The CDR3 consists of 15 residues. V gave up 6 bases and J gave up 3 bases, with 12 bases separating them. Germline CDR1 is MNHEY and CDR2 is SVGAGI. CDR3 sequence reads: CASRNWLIYNSPLHF. In DNA form, the CDR3 reads TGTGCCAGCAGGAATTGGTTGATCTATAATTCACCCCTCCACTTT.

V is TRBV5-1 and J is TRBJ2-5; 9 nucleotides align to TRBD2. Per the germline V gene, CDR1 is SGHRS and CDR2 is YFSETQ. This CDR3 contains 18 residues. The ends lost 4 bases at V and 3 bases at J; junction bases unmatched: 16. CDR3: CASSAGGPQARSKETQYF. CDR3 coding DNA: TGCGCCAGCAGCGCGGGAGGGCCCCAGGCGAGGAGTAAAGAGACCCAGTACTTC.

The V gene is TRBV28, the J gene TRBJ1-5; possibly TRBD1 for D (5 bases). Trimming removed 5 bases from V and 7 bases from J, with 21 bases in between. Germline V gene sequence: CDR1 MDHEN, CDR2 SYDVKM. The CDR3 spans 16 residues. Here the CDR3 DNA reads TGTGCCAGCAGTCCCCTCTTCGGGGACGCAGGACAGCCCCAGCATTTT. It translates to CASSPLFGDAGQPQHF.

The chain links TRBV29-1 to TRBJ2-7; D might be TRBD1 or TRBD2, each matching 5 bases. The V end lost 5 bases, the J end lost 7 bases, and 15 bases lay between the germline ends. Germline CDR1 reads SQVTM; CDR2 reads ANQGSEA. The CDR3 sequence is 12 residues long. CDR3 residues: CSVRDGEREQYF. Here the CDR3 DNA reads TGCAGCGTTCGGGACGGGGAGAGGGAGCAGTACTTC.

J is TRBJ2-1 and V is TRBV28, with D tentatively TRBD1 (6 bases). Germline loops: CDR1 MDHEN, CDR2 SYDVKM. The V end lost 3 bases, the J end lost 7 bases, and 7 bases lay between the germline ends. The CDR3 contains 12 residues. The DNA for the CDR3 is TGTGCCAGCAGTTTCGACAGGAATGAGCAGTTCTTC. It yields the protein CASSFDRNEQFF.

The CDR3 loop is CASSVSTAGDMNTEAFF. CDR3 sequence (DNA): TGTGCCAGCAGTGTATCGACGGCGGGGGACATGAACACTGAAGCTTTCTTT. J is TRBJ1-1 and V is TRBV6-1; D is possibly TRBD1 (6 bases). Trimming removed 4 bases from V and 0 bases from J, with 18 bases in between. Germline assignment: CDR1 MNHNS and CDR2 SASEGT. The CDR3 spans 17 residues.

Comment on this clone: Because it lacks the conserved phenylalanine or tryptophan at the end, this CDR3 is likely a read error. The chain links TRBV20-1 to TRBJ1-2; D is uncertain. The CDR3 sequence is 11 residues long. In germline, CDR1 is DFQATT, CDR2 SNEGSKA (reference sequence). The ends were cut back, 6 bases at V and 0 bases at J, with 5 bases in the middle. This CDR3 is CSAIPNYGYTL. The CDR3 DNA follows: TGCAGTGCCATCCCTAACTATGGCTACACCCTC.

This chain joins TRBV6-6 and TRBJ2-7, with D perhaps matching TRBD1 (5 bases). The CDR3 consists of 15 residues. The germline V gene has CDR1 MNHNY and CDR2 SVGAGI (reference sequence). V was pared by 6 bases and J by 8 bases, with 23 bases between. The CDR3 DNA reads TGTGCCAGCAGCGGACAACTGGGGCCCTCGGTAAAGCAGTACGTC. It specifies CASSGQLGPSVKQYV.

CDR3 bases: TGTGCCAGCAGCCCGACAGGGGGCAACTATGGCTACACCTTC. Translation: CASSPTGGNYGYTF. The chain couples TRBV6-1 to TRBJ1-2; 10 bases match TRBD1. The germline CDR1 and CDR2 sequences are MNHNS and SASEGT. V lost 6 bases, J lost 2 bases, and 3 bases stayed unmatched. This CDR3 is 14 amino acids long.

In its sample, this clone was seen once. This chain joins TRBV6-5 and TRBJ1-2, with 7 positions matching TRBD1. CDR3 size: 13 residues. V was clipped by 6 bases and J by 2 bases; unmatched bases: 3. The V gene's germline CDR1 is MNHEY and CDR2 SVGAGI. The CDR3 DNA reads as TGTGCCAGCAGGAAGACAGGGAACTATGGCTACACCTTC. It is translated as CASRKTGNYGYTF.

The V and J genes are TRBV30 and TRBJ2-7; D may be TRBD1 (5 bases). The V end lost 3 bases, the J end lost 6 bases, and 15 bases lay between the germline ends. The CDR3 covers 13 residues. Per germline, CDR1 GTSNPN and CDR2 SVGIG (reference sequence). The CDR3 DNA sequence: TGTGCCTGGAGCCCGGACCTAAGGGGCGAGCAGTACTTC. Its protein product is CAWSPDLRGEQYF. Complete variable domain (other parts from reference TRBV30 and TRBJ2-7): SQTIHQWPATLVQPVGSPLSLECTVEGTSNPNLYWYRQAAGRGLQLLFYSVGIGQISSEVPQNLSASRPQDRQFILSSKKLLLSDSGFYLCAWSPDLRGEQYFGPGTRLTVT.

The chain couples TRBV19 to TRBJ1-3, with 9 nucleotides matching TRBD1. Losses at the gene ends were 6 bases for V and 0 bases for J; bases not matched to a gene: 6. This CDR3 is 16 amino acids long. The germline CDR1 and CDR2 sequences are LNHDA and SQIVND (reference sequence). The CDR3 is CASSDTGGFSGNTIYF. The CDR3 region has the DNA TGTGCCAGTAGCGACACAGGGGGCTTCTCTGGAAACACCATATATTTT.

CDR3: CASRTVGDSPLHF. The CDR3 nucleotides are TGTGCCAGCAGAACGGTTGGGGATTCACCCCTCCACTTT. The J gene is TRBJ1-6, the V gene TRBV27; D gene uncertain. CDR3 length: 13 residues. Trimming left V 6 bases short and J 8 bases short, with 11 bases between. Germline loops: CDR1 MNHEY, CDR2 SMNVEV (reference sequence).

The chain employs TRBV5-1 and TRBJ1-4; D unresolved. Germline values: CDR1 SGHRS, CDR2 YFSETQ. This CDR3 is 13 amino acids long. V dropped 4 bases and J dropped 4 bases, with 8 bases sitting between them. CDR3 nucleotide sequence: TGCGCCAGCAGCCCGGACTTTAATGAAAAACTGTTTTTT. Protein sequence: CASSPDFNEKLFF.

There are a few counts of this clone. This chain uses TRBV7-3 with TRBJ2-1; D remains ambiguous. This CDR3 has 13 amino acids. V lost 5 bases, J lost 9 bases, and 14 bases lay in between. Per germline, CDR1 SGHTA and CDR2 FQGTGA. The CDR3 sequence is CASSPGLDGEQFF. In nucleotides, the CDR3 is TGTGCCAGCAGCCCAGGCTTGGACGGTGAGCAGTTCTTC.

The chain couples TRBV5-8 to TRBJ1-5, with D uncertain. The V gene's germline CDR1 is SGHTS and CDR2 YDEGEE. V was shortened by 5 bases and J by 0 bases, with 12 bases between the two germline ends. The CDR3 runs to 15 residues. The CDR3 sequence: CASSTDIYSNQPQHF. CDR3 nucleotide sequence: TGTGCCAGCAGTACTGACATCTATAGCAATCAGCCCCAGCATTTT.

This clone has a single count. The chain combines TRBV11-3 with TRBJ2-1, with unresolved D. The germline CDR1 and CDR2 sequences are SGHNT and YENEEA. The V and J ends lost 0 bases and 7 bases respectively, with 7 bases between them. The CDR3 is 13 residues long. This CDR3 reads CASSLEGRNEQFF. In nucleotides, the CDR3 is TGTGCCAGCAGCTTAGAGGGTCGGAATGAGCAGTTCTTC.

CDR3 nucleotide sequence: TGTGCCAGCAGCTTAGCCGCGTCAGGGGCCACCGGGGAGCTGTTTTTT. Translation: CASSLAASGATGELFF. The V call is TRBV7-8, the J call TRBJ2-2, with TRBD1 as a possible D gene (6 bases). The CDR3 sequence is 16 residues long. V dropped 0 bases and J dropped 4 bases, with 12 bases sitting between them. Germline loops: CDR1 SGHVS, CDR2 FQNEAQ.